This T cell receptor (beta chain) was profiled in a study of human T cells and chemical hapten exposure. Study-wide context: Patch tests containing 0.01% DPC, applied to the upper back, were read at 6 days. Points from the study as a whole: The immune response of these alopecia patients might not match healthy individuals'.

The time point: patch test 1, 2 weeks after DPC sensitization. The treatment denotes: therapeutic diphenylcyclopropenone sensitization with weekly scalp DPC. From the RACE reads, TCRdb called clonotypes with MiXCR, one entry per CDR3 protein. The sample lists around 380,000 distinct CDR3 sequences; about 4.8% were seen once. Concerning this clonotype itself: The target antigen is unknown.

CDR1 and CDR2 from the germline V gene are SEHNR and FQNEAQ (reference sequence). The CDR3 is 16 amino acids. V was pared by 5 bases and J by 9 bases, with 14 bases of the junction left unmatched. The starting material was whole blood, obtained in connection with sensitization to the hapten diphenylcyclopropenone (DPC). The origin of this receptor is a woman between 50 and 59 years old with alopecia areata. Some clones in this sample may be carry-over from other donors' samples. V usage is TRBV7-9 and J usage is TRBJ2-1, with 9 bases matching TRBD2. The CDR3 is CASSPTRGRARPEQFF. The CDR3, as DNA: TGTGCCAGCAGCCCCACTCGCGGGAGGGCCCGGCCTGAGCAGTTCTTC.